The subject of this entry is one T cell receptor beta chain. The sample comes from a study of technical replicates of blood from four donors. The trim removed 2 bases at V and 7 bases at J, leaving 2 bases unmatched. The CDR3 is made up of 12 amino acids. Germline CDR1 reads GTSNPN; CDR2 reads SVGIG (reference sequence). Sequencing used immunoSEQ multiplex PCR; TCRdb keeps in-frame clones, though not all of them. This table holds 11,000 to 15,000 clones, 84% found once. Sequencing was carried out using PBMCs. This chain uses TRBV30 with TRBJ2-1; 7 nucleotides align to TRBD1. This TCR was recovered from a human donor in good health. DNA of the CDR3: TGTGCCTGGAGTAGGGGGCGGAATGAGCAGTTCTTC. It is translated as CAWSRGRNEQFF.